This T cell receptor beta chain was sequenced for a study of blood T cell repertoires in COVID-19. In the study overall: The United States, Italy and Spain supplied acute and convalescent COVID-19 samples. T cells, B-cell-depleted T cells, or PBMCs supplied cDNA or gDNA.

In the source study's methods: Scientists estimated how many nucleated cells there were by amplifying reference gene primers. Profiling relied on immunoSEQ multiplex PCR, and the TCRdb table lists in-frame clones only, not all of them. V and J calls and clone size are those listed in that table; D and trimming were worked out from the DNA. This table has approximately 330,000 clones, 90% appearing once. Patients of the Seattle cohort, enrolled during active infection, were followed longitudinally. V was clipped by 3 bases and J by 5 bases, with 12 bases between them. Germline V gives CDR1 SGHKS, CDR2 YYEKEE (reference sequence). This CDR3 contains 14 residues.

The sequence came from a middle-aged woman with COVID-19, enrolled during active disease. The chain couples TRBV5-5 to TRBJ1-5; a possible D gene is TRBD1 (5 bases). Input material: peripheral blood. Written as DNA, the CDR3 is TGTGCCAGCAGCTCGTTGGAGGGGTATCAGCCCCAGCATTTT. Its protein product is CASSSLEGYQPQHF.